The rows below give T cell receptor beta chains drawn from one sample of a study of T cell responses to AZD1222 COVID-19 vaccine. Here immunoSEQ multiplex PCR was the method, and the copy in TCRdb shows in-frame clones only, minus some. The table includes about 100,000 clones, 91% detected once. The sample was peripheral blood, taken on day 0 of AZD1222 vaccination. These receptors were obtained from an adult in good health. The CDR3 runs from the conserved cysteine through the conserved F or W. The order of the fields is CDR3 DNA, CDR3 protein, V gene, clone size, J gene, D gene. The D gene is left open where the match is weak. Rows give clone size only sometimes, using once, few, many, or a class for an expanded clone.

TGTGCCAGCAGTGAAGCAGTTGGGAGGAGCAATCAGCCCCAGCATTTT CASSEAVGRSNQPQHF TRBV6-1 . TRBJ1-5 .
TGTGCCAGCAGTTCCAGGGGGCCAGCCTACAATGAGCAGTTCTTC CASSSRGPAYNEQFF TRBV27 . TRBJ2-1 TRBD1
TGTGCCAGCAGCTACGGACAGGGGGCTCGGGAGCAGTACTTC CASSYGQGAREQYF TRBV11-1 . TRBJ2-7 TRBD1
TGCGCCAGCAGCTTGGATGGGGGGAACACTGAAGCTTTCTTT CASSLDGGNTEAFF TRBV5-1 once TRBJ1-1 .
TGTGCCACCAGCAGAGATAAGGTCAATGAGCAGTTCTTC CATSRDKVNEQFF TRBV15 . TRBJ2-1 .
TGTGCCAGCAGACAAATCGACGGCTACACCTTC CASRQIDGYTF TRBV25-1 . TRBJ1-2 .
TGTGCCAGCAGCGGGGGACAGGGGAGCGATCAGCCCCAGCATTTT CASSGGQGSDQPQHF TRBV7-9 . TRBJ1-5 TRBD1
TGTGCCAGCAGTTACTCTTGGCTCTTTACCACCGAGGGACACCAAGATCAGCCCCAGCATTTT CASSYSWLFTTEGHQDQPQHF TRBV6-2/TRBV6-3 . TRBJ1-5 .
TGCGCCAGCAGCTTGGACAGGGGGCGCACTGAAGCTTTCTTT CASSLDRGRTEAFF TRBV5-1 . TRBJ1-1 TRBD1
TGCAGTGCTAGTTATGGGGGCAGGGGCCTCACTGAAGCTTTCTTT CSASYGGRGLTEAFF TRBV20-1 . TRBJ1-1 .
TGTGCCAGCGGACAGGGGGGACAGCCCCAGCATTTT CASGQGGQPQHF TRBV6-6 once TRBJ1-5 TRBD1
TGCAGTGCTATTGTGGGCTATGGCTACACCTTC CSAIVGYGYTF TRBV20-1 . TRBJ1-2 .
TGTGCCAGCAGTTACTCGAACGGCAACACTGAAGCTTTCTTT CASSYSNGNTEAFF TRBV6-5 . TRBJ1-1 .
TGTGCCAGCAGACAGGGTGGGGAGCAGTACTTC CASRQGGEQYF TRBV2 . TRBJ2-7 .
TGTGCCAGCAGCCCTGAGGGGGGGGCAGATACGCAGTATTTT CASSPEGGADTQYF TRBV7-3 . TRBJ2-3 .
TGTGCCAGCAGCGAGGGACAGAAGGGGACCCAGTACTTC CASSEGQKGTQYF TRBV7-2 . TRBJ2-5 TRBD1
TGTGCCACCAGCAGAGGAGGGGCCGGGCGGGGAAGCTCTGGAAACACCATATATTTT CATSRGGAGRGSSGNTIYF TRBV15 . TRBJ1-3 .
TGTGCCAGCAGTGAACTGCCATCTACCCGAGGGGATTTT CASSELPSTRGDF TRBV6-1 . TRBJ1-3 .
TGTGCCAGCAGTGAGTTGAAACAGGGGAGAACTGAAGCTTTCTTT CASSELKQGRTEAFF TRBV25-1 . TRBJ1-1 TRBD1
TGTGCCAGCAGCACCTACCCGGGACAGGGGGACTATGGCTACACCTTC CASSTYPGQGDYGYTF TRBV6-2/TRBV6-3 . TRBJ1-2 TRBD1
TGTGCCAGCAGCCCCGGGACAGCTAAAAATTCACCCCTCCACTTT CASSPGTAKNSPLHF TRBV6-5 . TRBJ1-6 TRBD1
TGTGCCAGTAGTATTGTCACCGGGCACCGGAACACTGAAGCTTTCTTT CASSIVTGHRNTEAFF TRBV19 few TRBJ1-1 .
TGTGCCAGTAGTCACCGGACAGGGGGGAGCACTGAAGCTTTCTTT CASSHRTGGSTEAFF TRBV19 . TRBJ1-1 TRBD1
TGTGCCAGCAGCTCCCGAGGGCTTGGGACTAATGAAAAACTGTTTTTT CASSSRGLGTNEKLFF TRBV7-8 . TRBJ1-4 .
TGCGCCAGCAGCCAAGACGGGACCAAGGGTGGCAATGAGCAGTTCTTC CASSQDGTKGGNEQFF TRBV4-3 few TRBJ2-1 .
TGCGCCAGCAGCCCCATGGGACTCAATCAGCCCCAGCATTTT CASSPMGLNQPQHF TRBV4-1 . TRBJ1-5 .
TGTGCCAGATATATGGAGACGGCCTTCAGCTCTGGAAACACCATATATTTT CARYMETAFSSGNTIYF TRBV18 . TRBJ1-3 .
TGTGCCAGCAGAACTAGCGGGGGGGACATTCAGTACTTC CASRTSGGDIQYF TRBV2 . TRBJ2-4 TRBD2
TGTGCCAGCAGTCCTAAGACAGGGATCAACACTGAAGCTTTCTTT CASSPKTGINTEAFF TRBV27 . TRBJ1-1 TRBD1
TGCGCCAGCAGCCATGAGCCTGGGGCTAACTATGGCTACACCTTC CASSHEPGANYGYTF TRBV4-1 . TRBJ1-2 .
TGTGCCAGCAGCTTAGAACTGGGGGGGGCTAGCACAGATACGCAGTATTTT CASSLELGGASTDTQYF TRBV11-3 . TRBJ2-3 .
TGTGCCAGCTCACCACCGGGACAGGGATATGAGACCCAGTACTTC CASSPPGQGYETQYF TRBV18 . TRBJ2-5 TRBD1
TGTGCCAGTAGAGGGCAGGGGAGTAATCAGCCCCAGCATTTT CASRGQGSNQPQHF TRBV19 . TRBJ1-5 .
TGTGCCAGCAGCTTAGATACCGGGACTGAAGCTTTCTTT CASSLDTGTEAFF TRBV11-1 . TRBJ1-1 .
TGTGCCAGCAGTGAAGTTCACACCGAAGAGACCCAGTACTTC CASSEVHTEETQYF TRBV6-1 . TRBJ2-5 .
TGTGCCAGCAGCCAAAGTCGCCAGCCCCAGCATTTT CASSQSRQPQHF TRBV3-1/TRBV3-2 . TRBJ1-5 .
TGTGCCAGCAGCCAAACTACAGGGTACGAGCAGTACTTC CASSQTTGYEQYF TRBV3-1/TRBV3-2 . TRBJ2-7 .
TGTGCCAGCTCACCCCTTTCGGGAGGGGCCTATGGCTACACCTTC CASSPLSGGAYGYTF TRBV18 once TRBJ1-2 .
TGTGCCAGCAGTTCGGGACTAGCGGCTTACAATGAGCAGTTCTTC CASSSGLAAYNEQFF TRBV2 . TRBJ2-1 TRBD2
TGCGCCAGCAGCAGCTGGGACAGGGAGACCGGGGAGCTGTTTTTT CASSSWDRETGELFF TRBV5-1 . TRBJ2-2 TRBD1
TGTGCCAGCAGCGTTAGCGGGGCTTACACAGATACGCAGTATTTT CASSVSGAYTDTQYF TRBV9 . TRBJ2-3 TRBD2
TGTGCCAGCAAGAGAAGGGATGAGCAGTTCTTC CASKRRDEQFF TRBV6-5 . TRBJ2-1 .
TGTGCCAGCAGCACCACTAGCGGGGGGGAATATACGCAGTATTTT CASSTTSGGEYTQYF TRBV7-2 . TRBJ2-3 TRBD2
TGTGCCAGCTCATCCGGGACAGGGGGCTCTGGCACAGATACGCAGTATTTT CASSSGTGGSGTDTQYF TRBV18 . TRBJ2-3 TRBD1
TGCGCCAGCAGCCAAGATCGGGGGGGGCCGGTTGCAACTAATGAAAAACTGTTTTTT CASSQDRGGPVATNEKLFF TRBV4-1 . TRBJ1-4 .
TGTGCCAGTAGTGAAGGGGGCTACGAGCAGTACTTC CASSEGGYEQYF TRBV19 . TRBJ2-7 .
TGTGCCAGCAGGATACGGCAGGATTATTCCTACGAGCAGTACTTC CASRIRQDYSYEQYF TRBV6-5 . TRBJ2-7 .
TGTGCCAGCAGCCGACCGGGGCCACCGACCCCGAACACCGGGGAGCTGTTTTTT CASSRPGPPTPNTGELFF TRBV7-6 few TRBJ2-2 .
TGTGCCAGCAGCAGGGTACTAGCGGGGGAGGACACCGGGGAGCTGTTTTTT CASSRVLAGEDTGELFF TRBV5-4 . TRBJ2-2 TRBD2
TGTGCCAGCAGCCGCGGGGGGGGCAACACCGGGGAGCTGTTTTTT CASSRGGGNTGELFF TRBV11-2 . TRBJ2-2 TRBD2
TGTGCCACCCGGGTTCAGGGCCTAGTCACTGAAGCTTTCTTT CATRVQGLVTEAFF TRBV27 . TRBJ1-1 .
TGTGCCAGTAGTTCCCTCTATGGGGTTTACGAGCAGTACTTC CASSSLYGVYEQYF TRBV19 . TRBJ2-7 .
TGTGCCAGCACCTCTAGCGGGGGGGGCAATGAGCAGTTCTTC CASTSSGGGNEQFF TRBV6-5 . TRBJ2-1 TRBD2
TGTGCCCGCCCGGAAAAGTCTTCACCCCTCCACTTT CARPEKSSPLHF TRBV5-6 . TRBJ1-6 .
TGTGCCAGCAGTTACTCGGGGGCGAGTCAGCCCCAGCATTTT CASSYSGASQPQHF TRBV6-2/TRBV6-3 . TRBJ1-5 .
TGTGCCAGCAGTCCCCAGGTCCAAGAGACCCAGTACTTC CASSPQVQETQYF TRBV6-5 . TRBJ2-5 .
TGTGCCAGCAGCTGGGAATCGGGAGAAGCTTTCTTT CASSWESGEAFF TRBV7-2 . TRBJ1-1 .
TGTGCCAGCAGCTTAAACTTCAAAGGTCCCCAGTACTTC CASSLNFKGPQYF TRBV7-2 . TRBJ2-5 .
TGTGCCAGCTCACCACGGCCCTACGAGCAGTACTTC CASSPRPYEQYF TRBV18 . TRBJ2-7 .
TGTGCCAGCTCACCAAAAGAGACCCAGTACTTC CASSPKETQYF TRBV18 . TRBJ2-5 .